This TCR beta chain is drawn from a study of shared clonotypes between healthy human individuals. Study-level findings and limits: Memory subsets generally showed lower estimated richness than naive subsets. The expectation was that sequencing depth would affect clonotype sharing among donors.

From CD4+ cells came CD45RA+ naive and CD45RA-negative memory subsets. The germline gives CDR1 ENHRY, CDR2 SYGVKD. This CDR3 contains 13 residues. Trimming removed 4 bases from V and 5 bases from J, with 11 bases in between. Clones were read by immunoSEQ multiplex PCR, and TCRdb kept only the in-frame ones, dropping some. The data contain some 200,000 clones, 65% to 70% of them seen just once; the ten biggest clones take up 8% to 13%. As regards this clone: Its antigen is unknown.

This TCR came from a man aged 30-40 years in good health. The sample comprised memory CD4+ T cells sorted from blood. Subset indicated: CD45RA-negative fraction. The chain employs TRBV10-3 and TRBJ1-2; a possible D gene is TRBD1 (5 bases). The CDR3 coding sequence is TGTGCCATCAGTGCGGAGGGGCATTATGGCTACACCTTC. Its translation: CAISAEGHYGYTF.